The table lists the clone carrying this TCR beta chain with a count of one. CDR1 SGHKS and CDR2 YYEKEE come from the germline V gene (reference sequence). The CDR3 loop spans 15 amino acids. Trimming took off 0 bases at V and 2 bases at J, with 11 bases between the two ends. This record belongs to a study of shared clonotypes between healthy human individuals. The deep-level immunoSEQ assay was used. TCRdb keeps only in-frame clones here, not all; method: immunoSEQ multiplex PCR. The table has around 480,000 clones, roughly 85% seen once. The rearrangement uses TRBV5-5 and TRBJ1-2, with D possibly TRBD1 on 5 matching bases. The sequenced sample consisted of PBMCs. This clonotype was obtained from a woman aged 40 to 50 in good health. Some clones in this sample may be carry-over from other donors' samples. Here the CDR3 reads CASSLGVTENYGYTF. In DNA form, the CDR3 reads TGTGCCAGCAGCTTGGGCGTGACAGAGAACTATGGCTACACCTTC.